This is a list of T cell receptor beta chains from one sample in a study of blood T cell repertoires in COVID-19. Produced via immunoSEQ multiplex PCR; TCRdb's table is partial and in-frame only. The sample has around 21,000 clones; less than 90% are singletons. The sample was peripheral blood. The receptors shown here come from a man aged 40-55 years with acute or convalescent COVID-19. The CDR3 runs from the conserved cysteine through the conserved F or W. Fields, in order: J gene, clone size, D gene, V gene, CDR3 DNA, CDR3 protein. D genes are given only for firm matches. The size field is filled for only some rows; it gives once, few, many or a size class.

>TRBJ1-5|NA|NA|TRBV5-4
TGTGCCAGCAGCCGGGAAGGGCTCCAGCCCCAGCATTTT
CASSREGLQPQHF
>TRBJ1-3|NA|NA|TRBV7-2
TGTGCCAGCGCTTCAGGGTTTCATCCTGGAAACACCATATATTTT
CASASGFHPGNTIYF
>TRBJ1-2|NA|NA|TRBV6-5
TGTGCCAGCAGTTATCTTTTCGGGGGGCGCAGCTATGGCTACACCTTC
CASSYLFGGRSYGYTF
>TRBJ2-1|NA|TRBD2|TRBV27
TGTGCCAGCAGGGATGGTGGCGGGGGTTACAATGAGCAGTTCTTC
CASRDGGGGYNEQFF
>TRBJ2-7|NA|TRBD1|TRBV19
TGTGCCAGTAGTATGGGACAGTTGAGCTCCTACGAGCAGTACTTC
CASSMGQLSSYEQYF
>TRBJ1-6|few|TRBD1|TRBV3-1/TRBV3-2
TGTGCCAGCAGCCAACTCCCAGGACAGGGAGGTTCACCCCTCCACTTT
CASSQLPGQGGSPLHF
>TRBJ1-2|NA|NA|TRBV27
TGTGCCAGCAGTTCGAGAGATAGGGGATTCAGGGGCGGCTACACCTTC
CASSSRDRGFRGGYTF
>TRBJ1-5|NA|NA|TRBV19
TGTGCCAGTAGTATAGAGAGACAGCCCCAGCATTTT
CASSIERQPQHF
>TRBJ1-1|NA|NA|TRBV24-1
TGTGCCACCAGCCCTAGCGACAGACCGAACACTGAAGCTTTCTTT
CATSPSDRPNTEAFF
>TRBJ1-1|NA|NA|TRBV30
TGTGCCTGGGAGACAGGAAAGAACACTGAAGCTTTCTTT
CAWETGKNTEAFF
>TRBJ1-5|NA|TRBD1|TRBV7-2
TGTGCCAGCAGCTTAGCGGTGGTGGGGCAGGGGGGCCAGCCCCAGCATTTT
CASSLAVVGQGGQPQHF
>TRBJ2-7|NA|NA|TRBV19
TGTGCCAGTAGCCCCGTCCTCTCCTACGAGCAGTACTTC
CASSPVLSYEQYF
>TRBJ2-7|NA|TRBD1|TRBV24-1
TGTGCCACCAGTGACCCGGGACAGACCTACGAGCAGTACTTC
CATSDPGQTYEQYF
>TRBJ2-7|NA|TRBD1|TRBV7-6
TGTGCCAGCAGCCCCCGGGACAGGGTACAGCAGTACTTC
CASSPRDRVQQYF
>TRBJ1-2|NA|NA|TRBV14
TGTGCCAGCAGCCAAGGAGGGGGTGGTGGCTACACCTTC
CASSQGGGGGYTF
>TRBJ2-7|NA|TRBD2|TRBV19
TGTGCCAGTAGTTCGTCTAGCGGGAGTGACGAGCAGTACTTC
CASSSSSGSDEQYF
>TRBJ1-5|few|NA|TRBV10-3
TGTGCCATCAGTGGGACAGCCGATCAGCCCCAGCATTTT
CAISGTADQPQHF
>TRBJ1-2|NA|NA|TRBV18
TGTGCCAGCTCACTGGAGAGATATGGCTACACCTTC
CASSLERYGYTF
>TRBJ2-1|NA|NA|TRBV11-3
TGTGCCAGCAGCACCGGAGCAGGGTCTAGTGAGCAGTTCTTC
CASSTGAGSSEQFF
>TRBJ1-5|once|TRBD1|TRBV29-1
TGCAGCGTTGTAGAGGGTGGACAGGGGGCTCAGCCCCAGCATTTT
CSVVEGGQGAQPQHF
>TRBJ2-2|NA|TRBD1|TRBV10-1
TGCGCCAGCAGCCAAGGACAGGGAATTTCGAACACCGGGGAGCTGTTTTTT
CASSQGQGISNTGELFF
>TRBJ2-2|NA|NA|TRBV19
TGTGCCAGTATCCTTACAGGGTCAGGTGCCGGGGAGCTGTTTTTT
CASILTGSGAGELFF
>TRBJ2-7|NA|TRBD2|TRBV5-8
TGTGCCAGCAGAAGGGGACTAGCGGATTACTACGAGCAGTACTTC
CASRRGLADYYEQYF
>TRBJ2-3|few|TRBD2|TRBV24-1
TGTGCCACCAGTGATACCGGACTAGCGGGAGATACGCAGTATTTT
CATSDTGLAGDTQYF
>TRBJ2-1|NA|NA|TRBV15
TGTGCCACCAGCAGAGCCCTAGCCGGTGAGCAGTTCTTC
CATSRALAGEQFF
>TRBJ1-2|NA|NA|TRBV3-1/TRBV3-2
TGTGCCAGCAGCCAAGAAGGCCAGGCAAAAAACTATGGCTACACCTTC
CASSQEGQAKNYGYTF
>TRBJ2-1|NA|TRBD2|TRBV2
TGTGCCATCCCGATCCCTGGACTAGCGGGCATAAATGAGCAGTTCTTC
CAIPIPGLAGINEQFF
>TRBJ2-5|NA|TRBD2|TRBV7-8
TGTGCCAGCAATGAAAGGGCGGGAGAAGGGACCCAGTACTTC
CASNERAGEGTQYF
>TRBJ2-7|NA|TRBD1|TRBV7-6
TGTGCCAGCAGCTTAGAGACAGGGCGTCATCCCTACTTC
CASSLETGRHPYF
>TRBJ1-3|NA|NA|TRBV5-1
TGCGCCAGCAGTCCCGCGAGCTCTGGAAACACCATATATTTT
CASSPASSGNTIYF
>TRBJ1-3|few|NA|TRBV29-1
TGCAGCGTTGAACAGGACATTGGGAACACCATATATTTT
CSVEQDIGNTIYF
>TRBJ2-7|NA|NA|TRBV1
TGCACCAGCAGCCCGGGGGGACCCTACGAGCAGTACTTC
CTSSPGGPYEQYF
>TRBJ1-1|NA|NA|TRBV4-2
TGTGCCAGCAGCCAAAAATTGGGAGGGTCGGGGAACACTGAAGCTTTCTTT
CASSQKLGGSGNTEAFF
>TRBJ1-6|NA|TRBD1|TRBV5-6
TGTGCCAGCAGCCTGCAGGGGGATCCGAATAATTCACCCCTCCACTTT
CASSLQGDPNNSPLHF
>TRBJ2-1|NA|NA|TRBV7-8
TGTGCCAGCAGCTTAGCACTCCATGAGCAGTTCTTC
CASSLALHEQFF
>TRBJ1-2|NA|NA|TRBV19
TGTGCCAGTAGGCGGGACTCCAACGCGGCTGTCTATGGCTACACCTTC
CASRRDSNAAVYGYTF
>TRBJ2-1|once|TRBD1|TRBV5-5
TGTGCCAGCAGCCACAGACAGGGGGCTGGAGCCACGCTGAGGAATGAGCAGTTCTTC
CASSHRQGAGATLRNEQFF
>TRBJ2-7|NA|TRBD1|TRBV5-6
TGTGCCAGCATCATCACGGGACAGGGGGCCGCCGAGCAGTACTTC
CASIITGQGAAEQYF
>TRBJ2-7|NA|NA|TRBV18
TGTGCCAGCTCACCACCGTGGGAGTCGGGCGAGCAGTACTTC
CASSPPWESGEQYF
>TRBJ2-1|NA|TRBD2|TRBV3-1/TRBV3-2
TGTGCCAGCAGCCAAGTAGCGGGGGCCTACAATGAGCAGTTCTTC
CASSQVAGAYNEQFF
>TRBJ2-5|NA|TRBD1|TRBV7-2
TGTGCCAGCAGCAGGGGACAGGGTATGGGAGAGACCCAGTACTTC
CASSRGQGMGETQYF
>TRBJ2-1|NA|NA|TRBV10-2
TGCGCCAGCGGGCCTGAGGCGGGTGTCAATGAGCAGTTCTTC
CASGPEAGVNEQFF